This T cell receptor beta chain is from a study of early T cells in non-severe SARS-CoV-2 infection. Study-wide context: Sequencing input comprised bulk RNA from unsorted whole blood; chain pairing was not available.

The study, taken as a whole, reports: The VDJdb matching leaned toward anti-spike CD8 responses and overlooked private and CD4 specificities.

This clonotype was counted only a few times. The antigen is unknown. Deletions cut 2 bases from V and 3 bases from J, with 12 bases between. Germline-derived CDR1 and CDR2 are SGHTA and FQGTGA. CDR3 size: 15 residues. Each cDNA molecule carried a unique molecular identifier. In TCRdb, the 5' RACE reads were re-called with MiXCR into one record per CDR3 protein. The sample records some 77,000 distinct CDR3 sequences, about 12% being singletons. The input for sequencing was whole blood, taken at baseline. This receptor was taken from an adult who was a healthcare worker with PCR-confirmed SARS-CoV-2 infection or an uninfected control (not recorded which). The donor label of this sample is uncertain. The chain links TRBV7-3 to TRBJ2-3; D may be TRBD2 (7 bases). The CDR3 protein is CASSLFRGATDTQYF. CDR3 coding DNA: TGTGCCAGCAGCTTATTTCGGGGGGCGACAGATACGCAGTATTTT.